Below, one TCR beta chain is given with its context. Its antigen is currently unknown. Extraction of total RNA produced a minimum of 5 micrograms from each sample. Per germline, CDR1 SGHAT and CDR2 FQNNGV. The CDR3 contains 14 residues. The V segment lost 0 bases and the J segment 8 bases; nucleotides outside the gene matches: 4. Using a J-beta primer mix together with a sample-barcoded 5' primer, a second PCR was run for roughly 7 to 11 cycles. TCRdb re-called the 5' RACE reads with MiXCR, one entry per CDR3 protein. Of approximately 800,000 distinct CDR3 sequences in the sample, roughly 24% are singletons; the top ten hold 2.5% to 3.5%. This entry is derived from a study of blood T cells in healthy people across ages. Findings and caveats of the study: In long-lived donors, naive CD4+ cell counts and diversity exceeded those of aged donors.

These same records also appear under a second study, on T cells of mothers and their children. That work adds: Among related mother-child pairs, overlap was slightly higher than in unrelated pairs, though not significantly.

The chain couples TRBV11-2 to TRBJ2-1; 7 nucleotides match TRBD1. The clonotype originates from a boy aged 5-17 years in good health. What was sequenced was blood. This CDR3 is CASSLEQGRDEQFF. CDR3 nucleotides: TGTGCCAGCAGCTTAGAACAGGGGCGGGATGAGCAGTTCTTC.